Each of the 5 T cell receptor beta chains below was sequenced from the same sample in a study of T cell responses to AZD1222 COVID-19 vaccine. Measured with immunoSEQ multiplex PCR; TCRdb has only the in-frame clones, and not every one. The sample has roughly 130,000 clones; about nine tenths are singletons. Sequencing was performed on peripheral blood, taken on day 0 of AZD1222 vaccination. All receptors come from an adult in good health.

CDR3 sequence (DNA): TGTGCCAGCCTTCGATCTGGTTCCGGGGAGCTGTTTTTT. Its translation: CASLRSGSGELFF. The chain couples TRBV25-1 to TRBJ2-2; D ambiguous. Germline CDR1 reads MGHDK; CDR2 reads SYGVNS. CDR3 size: 13 residues. V was pared by 8 bases and J by 6 bases, with 13 bases between.

V gene TRBV28 combines with J gene TRBJ1-5; D is unresolved. Trimming cost V 7 bases and J 1 base, with 8 bases left between them. This CDR3 is 13 amino acids long. The V gene's germline CDR1 is MDHEN and CDR2 SYDVKM. The CDR3 here is CASNLGSNQPQHF. CDR3 bases: TGTGCCAGCAATCTGGGGAGCAATCAGCCCCAGCATTTT. Based on the CDR3 plus reference TRBV28 and TRBJ1-5, the full variable domain is DVKVTQSSRYLVKRTGEKVFLECVQDMDHENMFWYRQDPGLGLRLIYFSYDVKMKEKGDIPEGYSVSREKKERFSLILESASTNQTSMYLCASNLGSNQPQHFGDGTRLSIL.

This chain joins TRBV6-6 and TRBJ2-2; TRBD1 matches at 7 bases. The germline V gene encodes CDR1 MNHNY and CDR2 SVGAGI (reference sequence). V lost 6 bases to trimming and J lost 4 bases; unmatched junction nucleotides: 5. The CDR3 is 14 residues long. The CDR3 protein is CASSPGTATGELFF. In nucleotides, the CDR3 is TGTGCCAGCAGCCCAGGGACAGCCACCGGGGAGCTGTTTTTT.

This chain joins TRBV5-6 and TRBJ1-5; D gene ambiguous. V lost 3 bases to trimming and J lost 1 base, with 8 bases between them. The CDR3 consists of 14 residues. Germline values: CDR1 SGHDT, CDR2 YYEEEE. DNA for the CDR3: TGTGCCAGCAGCTCGAGGCTAAGCAATCAGCCCCAGCATTTT. It translates to CASSSRLSNQPQHF.

The rearrangement uses TRBV6-2 or TRBV6-3 and TRBJ1-2; D ambiguous. Between the trimmed V and J ends, which lost 6 bases and 7 bases, there was a span of 9 bases. This CDR3 is 11 amino acids long. Per germline, CDR1 MNHEY and CDR2 SVGEGT. For the CDR3, the DNA is TGTGCCAGCAGCCCGAGTTTTGGCTACACCTTC. It yields the protein CASSPSFGYTF.